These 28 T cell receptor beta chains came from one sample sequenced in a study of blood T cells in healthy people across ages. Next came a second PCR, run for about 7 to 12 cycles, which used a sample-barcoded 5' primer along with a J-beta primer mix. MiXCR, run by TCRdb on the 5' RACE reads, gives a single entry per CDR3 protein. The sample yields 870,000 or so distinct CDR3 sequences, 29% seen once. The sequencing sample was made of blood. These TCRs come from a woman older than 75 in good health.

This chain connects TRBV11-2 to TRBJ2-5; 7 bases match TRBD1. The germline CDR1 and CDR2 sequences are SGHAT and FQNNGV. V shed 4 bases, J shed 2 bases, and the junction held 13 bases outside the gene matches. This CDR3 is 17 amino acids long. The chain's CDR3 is CASSYLSRGWVQETQYF. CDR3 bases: TGTGCCAGCAGCTACCTGTCCAGGGGGTGGGTACAAGAGACCCAGTACTTC.

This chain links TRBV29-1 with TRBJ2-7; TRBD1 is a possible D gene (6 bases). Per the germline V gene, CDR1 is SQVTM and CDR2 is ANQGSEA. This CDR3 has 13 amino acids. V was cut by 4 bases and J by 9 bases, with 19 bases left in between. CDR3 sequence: CSVGRGQYNGQYF. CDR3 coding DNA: TGCAGCGTTGGTAGAGGACAGTACAATGGGCAGTACTTC.

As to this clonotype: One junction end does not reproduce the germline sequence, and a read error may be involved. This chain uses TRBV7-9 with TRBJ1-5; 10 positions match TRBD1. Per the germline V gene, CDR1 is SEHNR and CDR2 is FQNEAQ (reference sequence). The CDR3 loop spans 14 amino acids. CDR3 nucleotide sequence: TGTGCCGGCAGCGGACCGGGACAGGGGCAGCCCCAGCATTTT. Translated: CAGSGPGQGQPQHF.

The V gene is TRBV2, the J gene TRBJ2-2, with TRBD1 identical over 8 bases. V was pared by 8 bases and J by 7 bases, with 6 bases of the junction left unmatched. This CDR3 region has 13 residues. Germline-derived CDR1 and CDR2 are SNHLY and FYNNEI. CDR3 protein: CASGRTGYGELFF. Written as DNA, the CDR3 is TGTGCCAGCGGAAGGACAGGGTACGGGGAGCTGTTTTTT.

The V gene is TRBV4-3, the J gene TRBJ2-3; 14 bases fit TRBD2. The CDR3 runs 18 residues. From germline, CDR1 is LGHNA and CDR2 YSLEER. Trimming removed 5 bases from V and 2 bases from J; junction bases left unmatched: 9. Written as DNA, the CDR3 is TGCGCCAGCAGCAATACTTGGACTAGCGGGGGGCTCACAGATACGCAGTATTTT. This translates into CASSNTWTSGGLTDTQYF.

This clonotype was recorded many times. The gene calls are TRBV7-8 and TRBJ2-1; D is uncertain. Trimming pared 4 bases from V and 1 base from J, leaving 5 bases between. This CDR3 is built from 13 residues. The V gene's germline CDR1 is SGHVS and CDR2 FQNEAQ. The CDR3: CASSSQSYNEQFF. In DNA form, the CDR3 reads TGTGCCAGCAGCTCCCAGTCCTACAATGAGCAGTTCTTC. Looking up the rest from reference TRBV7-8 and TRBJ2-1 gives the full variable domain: GAGVSQSPRYKVAKRGQDVALRCDPISGHVSLFWYQQALGQGPEFLTYFQNEAQLDKSGLPSDRFFAERPEGSVSTLKIQRTQQEDSAVYLCASSSQSYNEQFFGPGTRLTVL.

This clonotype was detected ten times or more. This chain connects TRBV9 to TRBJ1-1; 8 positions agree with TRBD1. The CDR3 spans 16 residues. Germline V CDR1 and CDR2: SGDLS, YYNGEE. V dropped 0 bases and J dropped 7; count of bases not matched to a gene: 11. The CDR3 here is CASSVGFLGQVGEAFF. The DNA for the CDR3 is TGTGCCAGCAGCGTAGGCTTTCTGGGACAGGTGGGTGAAGCTTTCTTT.

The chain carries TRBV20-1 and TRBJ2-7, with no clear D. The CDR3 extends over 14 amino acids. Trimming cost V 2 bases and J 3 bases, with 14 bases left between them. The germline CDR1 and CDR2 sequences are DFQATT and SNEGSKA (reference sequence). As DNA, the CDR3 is TGCAGTGCTAGACCGGCCTGTTTTGACTACGAGCAGTACTTC. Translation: CSARPACFDYEQYF.

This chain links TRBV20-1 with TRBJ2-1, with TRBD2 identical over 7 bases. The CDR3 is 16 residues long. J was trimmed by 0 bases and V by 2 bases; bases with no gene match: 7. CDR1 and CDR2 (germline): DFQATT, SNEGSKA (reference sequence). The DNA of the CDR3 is TGCAGTGCTAGACGGAGCGGGGCGAGCTCCTACAATGAGCAGTTCTTC. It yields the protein CSARRSGASSYNEQFF.

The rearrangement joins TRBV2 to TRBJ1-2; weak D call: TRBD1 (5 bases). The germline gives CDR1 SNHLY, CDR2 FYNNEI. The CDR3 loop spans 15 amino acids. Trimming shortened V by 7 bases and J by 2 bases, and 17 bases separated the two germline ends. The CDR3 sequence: CASKELRAENYGYTF. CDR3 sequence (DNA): TGTGCCAGCAAAGAGCTCAGGGCAGAGAACTATGGCTACACCTTC. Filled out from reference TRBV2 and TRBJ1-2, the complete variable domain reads EPEVTQTPSHQVTQMGQEVILRCVPISNHLYFYWYRQILGQKVEFLVSFYNNEISEKSEIFDDQFSVERPDGSNFTLKIRSTKLEDSAMYFCASKELRAENYGYTFGSGTRLTVV.

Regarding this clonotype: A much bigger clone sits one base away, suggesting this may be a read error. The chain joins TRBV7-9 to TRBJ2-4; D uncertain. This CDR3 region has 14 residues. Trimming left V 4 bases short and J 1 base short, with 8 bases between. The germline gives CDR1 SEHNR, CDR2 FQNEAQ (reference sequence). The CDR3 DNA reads TGTGCCAGCAGCTGCCCCGGGGCCAAAAACATTCAGTACTTC. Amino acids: CASSCPGAKNIQYF.

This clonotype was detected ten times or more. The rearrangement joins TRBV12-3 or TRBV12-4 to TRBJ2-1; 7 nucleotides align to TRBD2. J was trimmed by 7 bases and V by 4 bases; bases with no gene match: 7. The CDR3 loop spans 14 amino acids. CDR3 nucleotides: TGTGCCAGCAGTTCACCGACTAGCCAGAATGAGCAGTTCTTC. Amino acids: CASSSPTSQNEQFF.

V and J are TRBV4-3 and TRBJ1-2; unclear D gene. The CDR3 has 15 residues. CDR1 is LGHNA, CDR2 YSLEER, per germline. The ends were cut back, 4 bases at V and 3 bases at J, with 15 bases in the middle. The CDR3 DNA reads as TGCGCCAGCAGCCGGGGTTTAGGCCCGCACTATGGCTACACCTTC. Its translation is CASSRGLGPHYGYTF.

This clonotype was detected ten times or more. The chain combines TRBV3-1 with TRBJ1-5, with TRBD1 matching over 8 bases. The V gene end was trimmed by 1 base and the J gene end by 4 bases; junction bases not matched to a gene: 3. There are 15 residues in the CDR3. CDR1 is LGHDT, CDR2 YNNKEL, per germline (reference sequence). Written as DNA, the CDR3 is TGTGCCAGCAGCCAAGGGACAGGGAGGAATCAGCCCCAGCATTTT. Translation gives CASSQGTGRNQPQHF.

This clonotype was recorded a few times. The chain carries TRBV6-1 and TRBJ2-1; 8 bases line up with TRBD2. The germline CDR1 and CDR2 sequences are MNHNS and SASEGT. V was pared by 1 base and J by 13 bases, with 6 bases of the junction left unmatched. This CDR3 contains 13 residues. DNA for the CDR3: TGTGCCAGCAGTGAAGACTTAGCGGGGAATCAGTTCTTC. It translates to CASSEDLAGNQFF.

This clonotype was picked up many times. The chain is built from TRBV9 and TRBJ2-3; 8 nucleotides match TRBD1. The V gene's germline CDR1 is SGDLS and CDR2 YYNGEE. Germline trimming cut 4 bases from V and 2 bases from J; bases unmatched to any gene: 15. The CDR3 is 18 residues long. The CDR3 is CASSSPTKDRVNTDTQYF. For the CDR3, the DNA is TGTGCCAGCAGCTCCCCCACCAAGGACAGGGTAAACACAGATACGCAGTATTTT.

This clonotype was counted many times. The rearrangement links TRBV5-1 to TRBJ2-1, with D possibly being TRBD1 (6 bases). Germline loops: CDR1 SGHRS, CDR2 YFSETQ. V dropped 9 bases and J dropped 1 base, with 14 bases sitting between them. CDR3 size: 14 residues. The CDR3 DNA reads TGCGCCACCAGGACAGACGGGTCCTACAATGAGCAGTTCTTC. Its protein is CATRTDGSYNEQFF.

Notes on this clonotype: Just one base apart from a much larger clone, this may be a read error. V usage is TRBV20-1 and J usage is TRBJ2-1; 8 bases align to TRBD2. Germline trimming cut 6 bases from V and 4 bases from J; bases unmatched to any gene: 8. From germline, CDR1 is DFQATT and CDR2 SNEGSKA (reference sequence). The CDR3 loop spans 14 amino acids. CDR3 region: CSAIGGGPYNEQFF. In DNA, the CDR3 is TGCAGTGCGATCGGGGGGGGGCCGTACAATGAGCAGTTCTTC.

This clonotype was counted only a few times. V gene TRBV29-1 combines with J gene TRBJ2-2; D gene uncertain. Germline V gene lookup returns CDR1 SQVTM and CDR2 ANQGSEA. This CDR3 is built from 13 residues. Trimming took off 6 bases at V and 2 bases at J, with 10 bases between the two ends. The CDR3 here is CSVMDLNTGELFF. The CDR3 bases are TGCAGCGTGATGGACCTCAACACCGGGGAGCTGTTTTTT.

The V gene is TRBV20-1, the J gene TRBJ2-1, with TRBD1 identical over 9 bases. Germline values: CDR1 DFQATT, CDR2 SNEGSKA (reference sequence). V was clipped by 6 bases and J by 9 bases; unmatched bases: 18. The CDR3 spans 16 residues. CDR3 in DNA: TGCAGTGCCACTCCTATCCAGGACAGGGGACCTACTGAGCAGTTCTTC. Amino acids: CSATPIQDRGPTEQFF.

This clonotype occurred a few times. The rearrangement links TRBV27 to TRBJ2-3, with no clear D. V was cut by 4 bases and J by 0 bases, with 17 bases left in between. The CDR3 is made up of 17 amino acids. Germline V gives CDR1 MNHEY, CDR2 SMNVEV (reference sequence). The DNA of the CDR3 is TGTGCCAGCAGTTCGCTCGGAAATACGCCCAGCACAGATACGCAGTATTTT. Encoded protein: CASSSLGNTPSTDTQYF.

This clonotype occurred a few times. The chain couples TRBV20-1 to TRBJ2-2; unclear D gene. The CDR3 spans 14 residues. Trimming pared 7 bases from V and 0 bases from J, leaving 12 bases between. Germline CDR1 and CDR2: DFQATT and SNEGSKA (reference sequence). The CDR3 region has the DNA TGCAGTGGCAGAGATAAAACGAACACCGGGGAGCTGTTTTTT. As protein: CSGRDKTNTGELFF.

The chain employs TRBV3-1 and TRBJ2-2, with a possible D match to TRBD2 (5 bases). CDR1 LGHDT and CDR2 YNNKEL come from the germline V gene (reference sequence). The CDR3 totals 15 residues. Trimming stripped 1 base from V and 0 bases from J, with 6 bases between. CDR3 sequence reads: CASSQGTPNTGELFF. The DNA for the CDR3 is TGTGCCAGCAGCCAAGGGACTCCGAACACCGGGGAGCTGTTTTTT.

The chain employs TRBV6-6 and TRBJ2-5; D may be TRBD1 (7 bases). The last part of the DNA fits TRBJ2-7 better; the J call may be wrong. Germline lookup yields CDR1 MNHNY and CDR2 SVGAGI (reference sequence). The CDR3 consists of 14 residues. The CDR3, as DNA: TGTGCCAGCAGTTACCAGGGGGGCCTCGACGAGCAGTACTTC. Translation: CASSYQGGLDEQYF.

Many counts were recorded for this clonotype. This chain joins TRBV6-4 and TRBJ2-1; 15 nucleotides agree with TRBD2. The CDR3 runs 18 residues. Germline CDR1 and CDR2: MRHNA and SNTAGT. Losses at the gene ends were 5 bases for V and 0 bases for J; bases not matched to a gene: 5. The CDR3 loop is CASSKGLAGGVSYNEQFF. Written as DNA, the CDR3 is TGTGCCAGCAGTAAGGGACTAGCGGGGGGCGTCTCCTACAATGAGCAGTTCTTC.

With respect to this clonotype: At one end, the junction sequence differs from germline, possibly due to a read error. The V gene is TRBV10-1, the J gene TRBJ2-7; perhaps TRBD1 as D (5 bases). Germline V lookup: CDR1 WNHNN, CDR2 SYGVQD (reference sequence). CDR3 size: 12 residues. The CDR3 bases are TGCGCCAGCAGTAGGGGCAGCTACGGGCAGTACTTC. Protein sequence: CASSRGSYGQYF.

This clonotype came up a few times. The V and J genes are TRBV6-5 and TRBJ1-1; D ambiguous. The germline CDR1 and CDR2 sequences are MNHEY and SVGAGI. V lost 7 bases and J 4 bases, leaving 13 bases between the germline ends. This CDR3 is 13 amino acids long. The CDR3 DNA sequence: TGTGCCAGCATTCCCGCCGCGGGCACTGAAGCTTTCTTT. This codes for CASIPAAGTEAFF.

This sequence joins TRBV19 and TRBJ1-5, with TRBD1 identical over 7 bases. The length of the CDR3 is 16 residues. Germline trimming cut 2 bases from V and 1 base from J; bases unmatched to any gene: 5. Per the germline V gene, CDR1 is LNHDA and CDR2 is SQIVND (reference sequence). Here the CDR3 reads CASSIKGTASNQPQHF. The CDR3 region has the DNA TGTGCCAGTAGTATAAAAGGGACAGCCAGCAATCAGCCCCAGCATTTT.